The 5 T cell receptor beta chains reported below all come from one sample, sequenced in a study of CXCR3-negative and CXCR3-positive naive CD8 T cells. The authors made the TRB cDNA libraries by 5' RACE using UMI labels. From the 5' RACE reads, TCRdb lists one entry per CDR3 protein and no DNA. The sample features about 42,000 distinct CDR3 sequences, with around 2.5% in its top ten. The source material was naive CXCR3- CD8+ T cells from blood. The subset is: CD45RO-CCR7+CD27+CD95- naive CD8+ T cells lacking CXCR3 (TNR3-). The origin of the receptors is a human donor in good health. Some clones in this sample may be carry-over from other donors' samples.

The rearrangement joins TRBV4-1 to TRBJ2-7; TCRdb picks TRBD1, but there is no DNA to check that call. The CDR3 extends over 13 amino acids. Germline V gene sequence: CDR1 MGHRA, CDR2 YSYEKL. CDR3 sequence: CASSPQGEDEQYF.

The genes are TRBV4-3 and TRBJ2-7; TCRdb names TRBD2, which stays unverified in the absence of DNA. The germline gives CDR1 LGHNA, CDR2 YSLEER. CDR3 length: 15 amino acids. Here the CDR3 reads CASSQASGGPYEQYF.

This chain uses TRBV2 with TRBJ1-1; TCRdb lists TRBD1, though no DNA is available to test this call. The CDR3 extends over 15 amino acids. Germline V gene data show CDR1 as SNHLY and CDR2 as FYNNEI. This chain's CDR3 is CASSTDRGKNTEAFF. Together with reference TRBV2 and TRBJ1-1, the CDR3 gives the full variable domain: EPEVTQTPSHQVTQMGQEVILRCVPISNHLYFYWYRQILGQKVEFLVSFYNNEISEKSEIFDDQFSVERPDGSNFTLKIRSTKLEDSAMYFCASSTDRGKNTEAFFGQGTRLTVV.

This chain uses TRBV28 with TRBJ1-4; the D gene TCRdb calls, TRBD1, cannot be checked with no DNA. Germline-derived CDR1 and CDR2 are MDHEN and SYDVKM. The CDR3 is made up of 15 amino acids. CDR3 sequence reads: CASSSPGTGGEKLFF.

This sequence joins TRBV10-3 and TRBJ2-5; without DNA, the TCRdb call of TRBD1 cannot be checked. Germline V gene data show CDR1 as ENHRY and CDR2 as SYGVKD. The CDR3 is 15 residues long. The CDR3 loop is CAISESGDPQEAQYF.